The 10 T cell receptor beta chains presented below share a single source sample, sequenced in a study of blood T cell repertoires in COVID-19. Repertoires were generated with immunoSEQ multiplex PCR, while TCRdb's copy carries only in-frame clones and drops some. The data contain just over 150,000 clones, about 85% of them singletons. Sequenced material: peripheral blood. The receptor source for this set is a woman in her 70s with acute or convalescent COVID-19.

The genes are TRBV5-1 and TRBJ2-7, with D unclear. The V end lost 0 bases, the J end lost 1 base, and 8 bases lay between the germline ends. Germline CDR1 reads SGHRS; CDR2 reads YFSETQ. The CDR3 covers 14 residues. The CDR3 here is CASSLERSSYEQYF. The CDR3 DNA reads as TGCGCCAGCAGCTTGGAACGGAGTTCCTACGAGCAGTACTTC.

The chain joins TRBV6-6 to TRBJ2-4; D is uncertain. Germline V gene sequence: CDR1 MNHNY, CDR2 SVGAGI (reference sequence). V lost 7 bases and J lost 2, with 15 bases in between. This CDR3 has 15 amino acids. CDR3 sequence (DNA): TGTGCCAGCACTCCCTCGGGTCCTACCAAAAACATTCAGTACTTC. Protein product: CASTPSGPTKNIQYF.

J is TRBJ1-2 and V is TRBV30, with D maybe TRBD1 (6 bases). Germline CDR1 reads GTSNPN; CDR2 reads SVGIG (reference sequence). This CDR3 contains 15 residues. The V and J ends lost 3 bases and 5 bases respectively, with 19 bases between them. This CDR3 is CAWSPPYRAGYGYTF. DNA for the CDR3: TGTGCCTGGAGCCCCCCATACAGGGCTGGATATGGCTACACCTTC.

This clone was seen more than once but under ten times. The CDR3 is CASSPSGRAGEKLFF. The CDR3 DNA sequence: TGTGCCAGCAGCCCCTCCGGACGGGCGGGGGAAAAACTGTTTTTT. The chain links TRBV7-6 to TRBJ1-4; no reliable D call. CDR1 and CDR2 from the germline V gene are SGHVS and FNYEAQ. There are 15 residues in the CDR3. Trimming cost V 5 bases and J 8 bases, with 18 bases left between them.

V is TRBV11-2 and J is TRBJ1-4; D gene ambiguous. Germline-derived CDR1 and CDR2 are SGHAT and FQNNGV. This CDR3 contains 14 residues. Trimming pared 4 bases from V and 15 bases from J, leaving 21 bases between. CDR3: CASSSMNERGSLFF. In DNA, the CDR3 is TGTGCCAGCAGCTCGATGAATGAACGGGGATCGTTGTTTTTT.

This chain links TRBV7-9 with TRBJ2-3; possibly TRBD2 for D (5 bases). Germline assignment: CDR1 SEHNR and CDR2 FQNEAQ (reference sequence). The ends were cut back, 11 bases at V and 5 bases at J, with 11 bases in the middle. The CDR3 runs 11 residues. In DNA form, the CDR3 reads TGTGCCTCCGGGGAAGGAGATACGCAGTATTTT. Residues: CASGEGDTQYF.

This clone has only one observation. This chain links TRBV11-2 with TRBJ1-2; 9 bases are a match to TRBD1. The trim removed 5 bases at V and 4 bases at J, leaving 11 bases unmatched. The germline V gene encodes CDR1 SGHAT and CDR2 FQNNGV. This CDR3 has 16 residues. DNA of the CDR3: TGTGCCAGCAGCCTTAAAACAGGGGGCAAAACCTATGGCTACACCTTC. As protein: CASSLKTGGKTYGYTF.

The CDR3, as DNA: TGCGCCAGCAGCCAAGAGTGGAGTGAAAAACTGTTTTTT. Protein: CASSQEWSEKLFF. The rearrangement joins TRBV4-3 to TRBJ1-4; D gene unclear. Trimming removed 0 bases at V and 7 bases at J, with 6 bases between. CDR1 is LGHNA, CDR2 YSLEER, per germline. The CDR3 length is 13 residues.

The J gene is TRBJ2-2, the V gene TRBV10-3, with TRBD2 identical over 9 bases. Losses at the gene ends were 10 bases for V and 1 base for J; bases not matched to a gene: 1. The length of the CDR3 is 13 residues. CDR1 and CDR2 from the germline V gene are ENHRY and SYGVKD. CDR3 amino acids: CATSGENTGELFF. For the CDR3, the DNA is TGTGCCACTAGCGGGGAGAACACCGGGGAGCTGTTTTTT.

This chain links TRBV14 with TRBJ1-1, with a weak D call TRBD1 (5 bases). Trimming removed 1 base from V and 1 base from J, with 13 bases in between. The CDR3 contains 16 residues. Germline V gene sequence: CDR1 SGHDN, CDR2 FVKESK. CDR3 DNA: TGTGCCAGCAGCCAAGTAGGTCGGCAGGGGAACACTGAAGCTTTCTTT. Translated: CASSQVGRQGNTEAFF.